This is a list of T cell receptor beta chains from one sample in a study of blood T cell repertoires in COVID-19. The table came from immunoSEQ multiplex PCR; TCRdb's copy has only in-frame clones and leaves some out. The data show 310,000 or so clones, roughly 91% seen once. Sequenced input: peripheral blood. These receptor sequences come from a man in his fifties or sixties with active or convalescent COVID-19. CDR3s include the opening cysteine and the closing phenylalanine or tryptophan. Fields, in order: J gene, V gene, CDR3 protein.

J: TRBJ1-2; V: TRBV5-1; CDR3: CASSNGQGRTGYTF
J: TRBJ1-6; V: TRBV19; CDR3: CASSIRRGGSYNSPLHF
J: TRBJ2-7; V: TRBV18; CDR3: CASSPPTGTGLYEQYF
J: TRBJ2-1; V: TRBV5-6; CDR3: CASSFSPGGWGEQFF
J: TRBJ1-5; V: TRBV19; CDR3: CASSIGRNQPQHF
J: TRBJ2-3; V: TRBV5-5; CDR3: CASSLREGSTDTQYF
J: TRBJ1-5; V: TRBV20-1; CDR3: CSASLSNQPQHF
J: TRBJ1-1; V: TRBV20-1; CDR3: CSASFQRTGLNTEAFF
J: TRBJ1-6; V: TRBV6-5; CDR3: CASRSGLPGRSPLHF
J: TRBJ1-1; V: TRBV29-1; CDR3: CSVGSGNTEAFF
J: TRBJ1-5; V: TRBV19; CDR3: CASSTRQEVNQPQHF
J: TRBJ2-2; V: TRBV9; CDR3: CASSSGGGELFF
J: TRBJ2-1; V: TRBV7-9; CDR3: CASERTSGNEQFF
J: TRBJ2-1; V: TRBV7-3; CDR3: CASSSLAGVGGYNEQFF
J: TRBJ1-1; V: TRBV12-3/TRBV12-4; CDR3: CASSQDIGEAFF
J: TRBJ1-1; V: TRBV5-6; CDR3: CASSSLDRLPSEAFF
J: TRBJ1-2; V: TRBV11-2; CDR3: CASSPTGGGPYGYTF
J: TRBJ1-2; V: TRBV9; CDR3: CASSATTGHYGYTF
J: TRBJ2-3; V: TRBV7-9; CDR3: CASSSQGIGTDTQYF
J: TRBJ2-7; V: TRBV4-1; CDR3: CASSQGRDRGYEQYF
J: TRBJ2-7; V: TRBV4-1; CDR3: CASSQVPGVPLAEQYF
J: TRBJ1-5; V: TRBV2; CDR3: CASSRAGRVDSGQPQHF
J: TRBJ2-1; V: TRBV7-6; CDR3: CASSKSGGSNYNEQFF
J: TRBJ1-6; V: TRBV5-1; CDR3: CASSATGRDSPLHF
J: TRBJ2-7; V: TRBV30; CDR3: CAWSPPQPGSYEQYF
J: TRBJ2-7; V: TRBV11-1; CDR3: CASSSQGYEQYF
J: TRBJ1-4; V: TRBV6-6; CDR3: CASRGEEKLFF
J: TRBJ2-6; V: TRBV28; CDR3: CASSPSGQGISGANVLTF
J: TRBJ2-7; V: TRBV5-1; CDR3: CASSSSLAGENEQYF
J: TRBJ1-5; V: TRBV4-2; CDR3: CASSQGTGSNQPQHF
J: TRBJ1-1; V: TRBV6-5; CDR3: CASSLGRTEAFF
J: TRBJ1-5; V: TRBV19; CDR3: CASKERDKSQHF
J: TRBJ1-5; V: TRBV3-1/TRBV3-2; CDR3: CASSPTGGKGQPQHF
J: TRBJ1-1; V: TRBV19; CDR3: CASSIRDRGIPEAFF
J: TRBJ1-1; V: TRBV30; CDR3: CAWSTEQGEVPITEAFF
J: TRBJ2-7; V: TRBV28; CDR3: CASTSGSYEQYF
J: TRBJ2-3; V: TRBV5-1; CDR3: CASSLARHGSQSTDTQYF
J: TRBJ1-1; V: TRBV29-1; CDR3: CSDTGGGNTEAFF
J: TRBJ1-2; V: TRBV28; CDR3: CASSSGTALYYGYTF
J: TRBJ1-1; V: TRBV9; CDR3: CASSVEDRVNTEAFF
J: TRBJ2-3; V: TRBV5-1; CDR3: CASSLPGPRTSGGAIFNTDTQYF
J: TRBJ1-1; V: TRBV28; CDR3: CASSLPGGEGTEAFF
J: TRBJ2-1; V: TRBV3-1/TRBV3-2; CDR3: CASSQERRQGYGSYNEQFF
J: TRBJ1-5; V: TRBV28; CDR3: CASSFTGFPNQPQHF
J: TRBJ1-2; V: TRBV11-3; CDR3: CASSLQAHHYGYTF
J: TRBJ1-2; V: TRBV18; CDR3: CASSPRSSVRILPPGGYTF
J: TRBJ2-7; V: TRBV10-2; CDR3: CASSGQGVYEQYF
J: TRBJ2-7; V: TRBV19; CDR3: CASSIDLGQGAYEQYF
J: TRBJ2-2; V: TRBV24-1; CDR3: CATRLAGGGELFF